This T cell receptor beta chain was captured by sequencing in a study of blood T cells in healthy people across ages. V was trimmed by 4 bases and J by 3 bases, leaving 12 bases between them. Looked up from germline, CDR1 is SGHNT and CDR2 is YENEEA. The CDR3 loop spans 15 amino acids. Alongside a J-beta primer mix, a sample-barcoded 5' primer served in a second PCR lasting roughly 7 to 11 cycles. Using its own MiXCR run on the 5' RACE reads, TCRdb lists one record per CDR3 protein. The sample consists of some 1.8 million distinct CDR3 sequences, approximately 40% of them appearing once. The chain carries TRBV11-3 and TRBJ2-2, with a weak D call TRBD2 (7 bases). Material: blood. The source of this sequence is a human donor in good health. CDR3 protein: CASSSGGRYTGELFF. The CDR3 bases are TGTGCCAGCAGCTCCGGGGGGCGGTACACCGGGGAGCTGTTTTTT.